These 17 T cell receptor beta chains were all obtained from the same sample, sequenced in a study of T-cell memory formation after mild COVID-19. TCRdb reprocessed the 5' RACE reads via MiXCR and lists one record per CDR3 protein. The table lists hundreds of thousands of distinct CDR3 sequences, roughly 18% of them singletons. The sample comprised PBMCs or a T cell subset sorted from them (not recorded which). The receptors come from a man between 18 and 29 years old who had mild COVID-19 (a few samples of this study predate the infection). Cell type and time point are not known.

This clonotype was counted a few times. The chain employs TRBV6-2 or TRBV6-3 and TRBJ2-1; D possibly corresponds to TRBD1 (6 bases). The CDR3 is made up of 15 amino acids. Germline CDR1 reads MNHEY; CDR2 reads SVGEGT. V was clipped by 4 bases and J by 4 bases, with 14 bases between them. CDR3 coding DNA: TGTGCCAGCAGTTCCAACAGGGTGTCGTACAATGAGCAGTTCTTC. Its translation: CASSSNRVSYNEQFF.

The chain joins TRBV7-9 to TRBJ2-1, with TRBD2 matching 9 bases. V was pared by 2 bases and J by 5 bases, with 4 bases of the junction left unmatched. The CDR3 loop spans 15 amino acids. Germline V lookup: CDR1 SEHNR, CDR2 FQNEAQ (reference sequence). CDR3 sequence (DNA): TGTGCCAGCAGCTTAATGGCGGGGGGGCACAATGAGCAGTTCTTC. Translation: CASSLMAGGHNEQFF.

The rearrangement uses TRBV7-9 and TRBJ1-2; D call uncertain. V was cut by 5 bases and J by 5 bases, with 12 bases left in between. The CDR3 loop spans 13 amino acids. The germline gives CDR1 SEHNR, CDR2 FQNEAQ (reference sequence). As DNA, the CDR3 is TGTGCCAGCAGCCCCCCCGCGGCTTATGGCTACACCTTC. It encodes CASSPPAAYGYTF.

CDR3 protein: CASSLIPLGGELFF. The CDR3 DNA sequence: TGTGCCAGCAGCTTGATCCCCCTGGGCGGGGAGCTGTTTTTT. The chain joins TRBV7-2 to TRBJ2-2; the D is unclear. The V end lost 3 bases, the J end lost 7 bases, and 12 bases lay between the germline ends. This CDR3 spans 14 amino acids. In germline, CDR1 is SGHTA, CDR2 FQGNSA.

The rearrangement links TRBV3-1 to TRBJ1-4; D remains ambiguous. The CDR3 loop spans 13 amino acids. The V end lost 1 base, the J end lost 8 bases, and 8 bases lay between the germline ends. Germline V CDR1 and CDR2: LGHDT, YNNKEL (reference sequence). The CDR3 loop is CASSQGRTEKLFF. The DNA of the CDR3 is TGTGCCAGCAGCCAAGGCAGGACGGAAAAACTGTTTTTT.

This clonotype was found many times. The CDR3 here is CASSPAGSSYNEQFF. CDR3 DNA sequence: TGTGCCAGCAGCCCAGCGGGGAGCTCCTACAATGAGCAGTTCTTC. V usage is TRBV7-9 and J usage is TRBJ2-1, with TRBD2 matching over 7 bases. Unmatched junction bases numbered 4, after V lost 5 bases and J lost 0 bases. The CDR3 sequence is 15 residues long. Germline lookup yields CDR1 SEHNR and CDR2 FQNEAQ (reference sequence).

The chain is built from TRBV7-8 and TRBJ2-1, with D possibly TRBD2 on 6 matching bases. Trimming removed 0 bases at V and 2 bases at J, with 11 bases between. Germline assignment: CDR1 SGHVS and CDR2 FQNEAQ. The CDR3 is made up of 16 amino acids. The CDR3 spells CASSLAGGPPYNEQFF. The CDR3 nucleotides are TGTGCCAGCAGCTTAGCCGGGGGTCCACCCTACAATGAGCAGTTCTTC.

CDR3 sequence reads: CASSFAGGADTQYF. In DNA form, the CDR3 reads TGTGCCAGCAGCTTCGCGGGGGGGGCAGATACGCAGTATTTT. This sequence joins TRBV7-2 and TRBJ2-3; TRBD2 agrees at 9 bases. The ends lost 3 bases at V and 4 bases at J; junction bases unmatched: 2. CDR1 and CDR2 from the germline V gene are SGHTA and FQGNSA. This CDR3 has 14 amino acids.

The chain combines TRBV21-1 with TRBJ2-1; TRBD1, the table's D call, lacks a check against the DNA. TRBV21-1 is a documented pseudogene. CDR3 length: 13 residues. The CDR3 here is CASTGTGYNEQFF. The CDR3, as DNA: TGTGCCAGCACCGGGACAGGGTACAATGAGCAGTTCTTC.

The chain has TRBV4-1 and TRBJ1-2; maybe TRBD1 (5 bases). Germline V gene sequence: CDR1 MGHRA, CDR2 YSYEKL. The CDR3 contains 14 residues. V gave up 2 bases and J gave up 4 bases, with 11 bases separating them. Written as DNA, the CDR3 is TGCGCCAGCAGCCAACCACGGGACCGCTATGGCTACACCTTC. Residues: CASSQPRDRYGYTF.

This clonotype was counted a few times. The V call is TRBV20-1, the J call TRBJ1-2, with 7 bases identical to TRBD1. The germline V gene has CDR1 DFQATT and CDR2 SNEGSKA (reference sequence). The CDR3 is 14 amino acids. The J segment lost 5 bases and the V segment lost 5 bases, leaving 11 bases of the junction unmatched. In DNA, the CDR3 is TGCAGTGCTTCAAGCCTGGACAGGATTTATGGCTACACCTTC. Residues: CSASSLDRIYGYTF.

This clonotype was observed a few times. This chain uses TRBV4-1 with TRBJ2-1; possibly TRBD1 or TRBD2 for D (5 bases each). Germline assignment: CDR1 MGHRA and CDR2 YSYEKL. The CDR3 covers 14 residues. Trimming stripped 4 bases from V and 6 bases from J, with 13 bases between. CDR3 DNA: TGCGCCAGCAGCCCCGAAGGGGCGGGCAATGAGCAGTTCTTC. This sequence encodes CASSPEGAGNEQFF.

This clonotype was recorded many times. CDR3 loop: CASSLVTVTDTQYF. The CDR3, as DNA: TGTGCCAGCAGCTTAGTAACAGTCACAGATACGCAGTATTTT. The chain carries TRBV7-2 and TRBJ2-3, with D hard to call. V dropped 1 base and J dropped 2 bases, with 7 bases sitting between them. Germline CDR1 and CDR2: SGHTA and FQGNSA. The CDR3 consists of 14 residues.

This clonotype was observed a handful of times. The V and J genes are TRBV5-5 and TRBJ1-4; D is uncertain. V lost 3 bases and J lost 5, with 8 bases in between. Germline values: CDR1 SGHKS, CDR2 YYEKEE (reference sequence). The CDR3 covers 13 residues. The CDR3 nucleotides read TGTGCCAGCAGCTCGACGACGAATGAAAAACTGTTTTTT. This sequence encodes CASSSTTNEKLFF. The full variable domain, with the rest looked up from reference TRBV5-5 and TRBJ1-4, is DAGVTQSPTHLIKTRGQQVTLRCSPISGHKSVSWYQQVLGQGPQFIFQYYEKEERGRGNFPDRFSARQFPNYSSELNVNALLLGDSALYLCASSSTTNEKLFFGSGTQLSVL.

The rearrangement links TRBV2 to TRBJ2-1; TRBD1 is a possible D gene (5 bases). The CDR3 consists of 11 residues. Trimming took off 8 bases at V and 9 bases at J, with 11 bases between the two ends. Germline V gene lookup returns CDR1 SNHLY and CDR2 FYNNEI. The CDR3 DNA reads TGTGCCAGCCAGGGCCCCGGTGAGCAGTTCTTC. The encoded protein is CASQGPGEQFF.

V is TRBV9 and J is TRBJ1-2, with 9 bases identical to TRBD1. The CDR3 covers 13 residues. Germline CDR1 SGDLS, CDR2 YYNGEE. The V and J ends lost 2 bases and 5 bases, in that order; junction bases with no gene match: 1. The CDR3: CASSVGQGYGYTF. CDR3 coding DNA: TGTGCCAGCAGCGTCGGACAGGGGTATGGCTACACCTTC. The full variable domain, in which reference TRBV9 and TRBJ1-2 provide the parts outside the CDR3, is DSGVTQTPKHLITATGQRVTLRCSPRSGDLSVYWYQQSLDQGLQFLIQYYNGEERAKGNILERFSAQQFPDLHSELNLSSLELGDSALYFCASSVGQGYGYTFGSGTRLTVV.

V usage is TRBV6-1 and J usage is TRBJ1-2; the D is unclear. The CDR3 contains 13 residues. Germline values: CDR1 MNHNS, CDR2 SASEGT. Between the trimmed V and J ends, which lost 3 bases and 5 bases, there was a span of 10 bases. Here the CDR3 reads CASSDAEIYGYTF. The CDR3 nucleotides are TGTGCCAGCAGTGATGCCGAGATTTATGGCTACACCTTC.